The entry below gives a single T cell receptor (beta chain) sequence along with its context. No cognate antigen has been identified for it. Base-call qualities are not available, and no considerably larger clone is one nucleotide away. This record belongs to a study of Ad26.COV2.S vaccination and SARS-CoV-2 variants (dated by TCRdb to the early 2020s). About the investigation overall: Donors in the vaccine arm were drawn from COV1001, a phase I-IIa trial of Ad26.COV2.S in healthy adults that was multicentre, randomized, double-blind and placebo-controlled. Ad26.COV2.S was administered intramuscularly at 5 x 10^10 or 1 x 10^11 viral particles, either as a single shot or as two shots given 56 days apart. The specificity and breadth of SARS-CoV-2-reactive T cell receptors after Ad26.COV2.S vaccination were assessed by TCRbeta repertoire sequencing. The TCR-sequenced set comprised around 30 samples: approximately 20 Ad26.COV2.S vaccine recipients, 5 placebo recipients and 8 SARS-CoV-2 convalescent individuals. Trial participants were randomized into five groups of five, in which low-dose or high-dose Ad26.COV2.S was given once or twice, or placebo was given on both occasions. Investigators did not know the trial group allocation while performing experiments and assessing outcomes.

The sample's treatment or condition label is to be understood as: over 15 received Ad26.COV2.S at low or high dose, single or two shots; 5 received placebo; per-sample allocation not given. Repertoires of vaccine and placebo recipients were sequenced from samples collected on day 63 after the first injection. Cohort 1b enrolled about two dozen adults aged 18-55 years at a single site in Boston, USA, between 29 July and 7 August 2020. Ad26.COV2.S was a replication-incompetent adenovirus type 26 vector expressing a prefusion-stabilized SARS-CoV-2 spike protein from the original Wuhan strain. Findings and caveats that apply to the study as a whole: Vaccine and placebo recipients had similar non-spike TCR breadth, a finding consistent with the vaccine containing only spike. Substantial breadth of spike-specific CD8+ and CD4+ T cell responses was reported after vaccination. Spike-specific TCR breadth was higher in Ad26.COV2.S recipients than in placebo recipients (P = 0.0014). The study was not powered for comparison of responses between vaccine doses or regimens. The authors noted that total T cell responses may have been underestimated by the TCR breadth and depth analyses.

CDR1 and CDR2, looked up from the germline V gene, are MGHRA and YSYEKL. Counted from cysteine to phenylalanine, this CDR3 has 16 amino acids. The sequence is cut down to CDR3 DNA, 48 bases in frame from base 1. V ends up 1 base short and J 10 bases short, with an unmatched junction base count of 10. The immunoSEQ Assay was the method used to sequence TCRbeta CDR3 regions. After extraction, genomic DNA underwent amplification by bias-controlled multiplex PCR, followed by high-throughput sequencing. In the paper's pipeline: To quantify the absolute abundance of every unique TCRbeta CDR3 region, sequences were collapsed and filtered. T cell fraction was estimated by normalizing TCRbeta template counts to usable DNA, which was measured by amplifying reference genes present in all nucleated cells. Repertoire TCRs were annotated as SARS-CoV-2-specific when V gene, CDR3 amino acid sequence and J gene were exactly matched to a known reactive TCR set. MIRA supplied the reference SARS-CoV-2 TCR set, which was filtered for enrichment in COVID-19-positive ImmuneCODE repertoires so that public or cross-reactive TCRs were removed. Based on the MIRA antigens, annotated TCRs were further analysed at the level of specific ORF or position within ORF. Breadth was defined as the number of annotated unique rearrangements divided by the total number of unique productive rearrangements, and depth was defined as the summed frequency of the annotated unique rearrangements. TCR breadth was compared between groups using two-sided Wilcoxon rank-sum tests. TCRdb holds this immuneACCESS table with in-frame rearrangements only. Some clones are missing; in checked studies, unresolved V genes explain under half, and the rest has no known cause. D and trimming come from the DNA, and the V and J calls and clone size come from that table. This sample holds 360,000 or so clones; 89% were observed only once. The ten largest clones add up to over 1.5% of the sample.

This TCR was recovered from a person between 18 and 59 years old who received the Ad26.COV2.S COVID-19 vaccine or a placebo. The sequencing used peripheral blood, collected in a trial of Ad26.COV2.S vaccine versus placebo. Recombination joined TRBV4-1 with TRBJ2-1; 10 bases in between match TRBD2. The bases read TGCGCCAGCAGCCAAGGTCTAGCGGGAGAGTATAGGGAGCAGTTCTTC. Translated, it gives CASSQGLAGEYREQFF.